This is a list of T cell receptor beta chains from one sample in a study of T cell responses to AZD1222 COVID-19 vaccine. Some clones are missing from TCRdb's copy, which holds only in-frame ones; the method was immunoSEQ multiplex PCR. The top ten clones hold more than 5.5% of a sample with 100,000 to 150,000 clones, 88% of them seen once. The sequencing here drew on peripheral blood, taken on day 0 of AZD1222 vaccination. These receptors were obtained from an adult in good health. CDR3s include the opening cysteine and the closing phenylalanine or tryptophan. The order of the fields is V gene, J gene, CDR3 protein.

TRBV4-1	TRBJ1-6	CASSQVPGTEYNSPLHF
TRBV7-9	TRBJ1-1	CASSAPGQGVFTEAFF
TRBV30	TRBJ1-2	CAWSAGLLTGGYTF
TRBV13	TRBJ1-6	CASSRDRGQSPLHF
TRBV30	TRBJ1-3	CAWSTTSGNTIYF
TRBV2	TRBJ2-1	CASSEGLAGVEQFF
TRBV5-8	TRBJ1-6	CASPVGPGQVRSYNSPLHF
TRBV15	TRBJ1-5	CATSSSDQPQHF
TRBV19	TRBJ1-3	CASTLAPSGNTIYF
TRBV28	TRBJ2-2	CASVSGTMETGELFF
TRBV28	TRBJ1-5	CASSWDRVSMSSNQPQHF
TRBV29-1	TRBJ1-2	CSAWTGNGYTF
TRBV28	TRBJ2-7	CASSPRGPTTVYEQYF
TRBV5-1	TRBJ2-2	CASSGGANTGELFF
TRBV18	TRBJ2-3	CASLDGYTDTQYF
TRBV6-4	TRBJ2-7	CASISGTYEQYF
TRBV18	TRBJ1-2	CASSRGPGQGAIYGYTF
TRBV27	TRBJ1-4	CASSFSGTYEKLFF
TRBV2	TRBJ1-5	CASSLDRLNQPQHF
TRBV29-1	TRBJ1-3	CSVSGAQTGAGNTIYF
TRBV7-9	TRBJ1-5	CASSRVNQPQHF
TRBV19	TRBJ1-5	CASSNLDGQPQHF
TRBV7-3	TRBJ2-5	CASSFGGGKETQYF
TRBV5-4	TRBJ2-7	CASSLGKGNMGYEQYF
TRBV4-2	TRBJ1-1	CASSQNGRFAGIAFF
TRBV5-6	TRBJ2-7	CASSLRGPYEQYF
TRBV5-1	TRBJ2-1	CASSSRTRRSYNEQFF
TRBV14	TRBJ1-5	CASSQDGKPRDTGQPQHF
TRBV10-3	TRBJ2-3	CAISGGTSGVTDTQYF
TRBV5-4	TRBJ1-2	CASHPIGEGSNYGYTF
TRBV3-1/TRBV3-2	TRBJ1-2	CASSQGQHYGYTF
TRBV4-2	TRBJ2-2	CASSQHGVGGELFF
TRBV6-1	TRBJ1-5	CASSEAGAQPQHF
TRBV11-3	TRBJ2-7	CASSLIVSQHEQYF
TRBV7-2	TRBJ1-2	CASSFIGVGNYGYTF
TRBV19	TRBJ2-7	CATSGTQYHYEQYF
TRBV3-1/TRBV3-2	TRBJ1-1	CASSQERQGASEAFF
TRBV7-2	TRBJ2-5	CASSPVWGGQETQYF
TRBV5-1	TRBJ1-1	CASSVGQVGTEAFF
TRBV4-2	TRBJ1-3	CASSQEATGASGNTIYF
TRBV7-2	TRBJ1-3	CASSFRPSQGNTIYF
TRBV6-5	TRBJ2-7	CASSYRDTQQYF
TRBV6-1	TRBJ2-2	CASSAMTGRYNTGELFF
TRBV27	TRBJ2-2	CASSSTSGGDGELFF
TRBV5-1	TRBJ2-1	CASRPSVGASNEQFF